These T cell receptor beta chains were read from a single sample in a study of blood T cell repertoires in COVID-19. The protocol was immunoSEQ multiplex PCR, while the TCRdb copy is restricted to in-frame clones and leaves out a portion. The sample includes 150,000 to 200,000 clones, approximately 90% of them seen just once. Sample: peripheral blood. The receptors were sampled from a man younger than 35 who had recovered from COVID-19. CDR3s include the opening cysteine and the closing phenylalanine or tryptophan. D genes are given only for firm matches. Clone sizes are given selectively: once, few, many, or a class where the clone is expanded.

CDR3 DNA	CDR3 protein	D gene	J gene	CDR3 length	V gene	clone size
TGTGCCAGCAGCGTAATCCCCCGGGACAACAATGAGCAGTTCTTC	CASSVIPRDNNEQFF	-	TRBJ2-1	15	TRBV9	-
TGTGCCAGTAGCCCGACTAGCGGGAGGTCCACAGATACGCAGTATTTT	CASSPTSGRSTDTQYF	TRBD2	TRBJ2-3	16	TRBV19	-
TGTGCCAGCAGCACACAGGGAGCCTACGAGCAGTACTTC	CASSTQGAYEQYF	-	TRBJ2-7	13	TRBV28	-
TGTGCCAGCAGTCTATTTAGCGGGAGGGCCGACAATGAGCAGTTCTTC	CASSLFSGRADNEQFF	TRBD2	TRBJ2-1	16	TRBV2	-
TGTGCCAGCAGCCCTCGACTAGCGGATATCACAGATACGCAGTATTTT	CASSPRLADITDTQYF	TRBD2	TRBJ2-3	16	TRBV9	-
TGTGCCAGCAGCTTCGGGACAGGCGCCTACGAGCAGTACTTC	CASSFGTGAYEQYF	TRBD1	TRBJ2-7	14	TRBV7-9	-
TGTGCCAGCAGCTGGGTCTTCGACTCGGACACTGAAGCTTTCTTT	CASSWVFDSDTEAFF	-	TRBJ1-1	15	TRBV7-9	once
TGTGCCATCAGGTGGGAGAATGAGCAGTTCTTC	CAIRWENEQFF	-	TRBJ2-1	11	TRBV10-3	-
TGCGCCAGCAGCCAAACCCCCGCGGGAGCTGGTGAGCAGTTCTTC	CASSQTPAGAGEQFF	TRBD2	TRBJ2-1	15	TRBV4-3	-
TGTGCTAGTGGTTCCCCGGTGAACACCGGGGAGCTGTTTTTT	CASGSPVNTGELFF	-	TRBJ2-2	14	TRBV12-5	-
TGTGCCAGCAGCGGACAGGCCTTGAACACTGAAGCTTTCTTT	CASSGQALNTEAFF	TRBD1	TRBJ1-1	14	TRBV5-5	-
TGTGCCAGCAGCTTAACGGGGGGATCTGGAAACACCATATATTTT	CASSLTGGSGNTIYF	-	TRBJ1-3	15	TRBV7-2	-
TGTGCCAGCAGCCCCCTCCGGTCCAATCAGCCCCAGCATTTT	CASSPLRSNQPQHF	-	TRBJ1-5	14	TRBV6-5	-
TGTGCCTGGAGTGTGGGACTAGCGAACAATGAGCAGTTCTTC	CAWSVGLANNEQFF	TRBD2	TRBJ2-1	14	TRBV30	-
TGTGCCAGCAGCCCCTCGGGAAACACCATATATTTT	CASSPSGNTIYF	-	TRBJ1-3	12	TRBV11-2	once
TGTGCCACAACAGGGAGCCGGAACACTGAAGCTTTCTTT	CATTGSRNTEAFF	-	TRBJ1-1	13	TRBV2	-
TGTGCCAGCAGCTTAGAACTAGACAATCAGCCCCAGCATTTT	CASSLELDNQPQHF	-	TRBJ1-5	14	TRBV7-9	-
TGTGCCAGTCGAAACCGTTGGACAGCAGATAATCAGCCCCAGCATTTT	CASRNRWTADNQPQHF	-	TRBJ1-5	16	TRBV19	-
TGCAGCGTTGACAGGGGGACGCGGACTGAAGCTTTCTTT	CSVDRGTRTEAFF	TRBD1	TRBJ1-1	13	TRBV29-1	-
TGCGCCAGCAGCTTAAAGGGGACAGATACGCAGTATTTT	CASSLKGTDTQYF	-	TRBJ2-3	13	TRBV5-1	-
TGTGCCATGAGCAGGGGAGACAGAGCTAATGAAAAACTGTTTTTT	CAMSRGDRANEKLFF	-	TRBJ1-4	15	TRBV10-3	-
TGCAGGGCGGGGGGGGGCCTCGAGCAGTACTTC	CRAGGGLEQYF	TRBD2	TRBJ2-7	11	TRBV20-1	once